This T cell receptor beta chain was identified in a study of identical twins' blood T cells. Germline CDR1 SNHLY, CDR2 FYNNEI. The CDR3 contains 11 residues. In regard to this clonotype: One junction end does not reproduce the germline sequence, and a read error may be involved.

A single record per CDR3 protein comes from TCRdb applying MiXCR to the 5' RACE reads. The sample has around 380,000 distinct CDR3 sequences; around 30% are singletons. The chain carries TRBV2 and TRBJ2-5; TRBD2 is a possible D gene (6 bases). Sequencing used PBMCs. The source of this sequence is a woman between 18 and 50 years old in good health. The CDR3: CASSWEETRYF. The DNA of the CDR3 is TGTGCCAGCAGTTGGGAGGAGACCCGGTACTTC.